The 32 T cell receptor beta chains below all came from one sample that was sequenced in a study of blood T cells in healthy people across ages. The use of a sample-barcoded 5' primer and a J-beta primer mix characterized a second PCR of roughly 6 to 11 cycles. TCRdb passed the 5' RACE reads through MiXCR, listing each CDR3 protein once. The table includes roughly 1,000,000 distinct CDR3 sequences, roughly 24% detected once. The same data also went into a second study, on T cells of mothers and their children.

Sequenced sample: blood. The receptors were gathered from a girl aged 2 to 9 in good health.

This clonotype was observed a handful of times. V gene TRBV12-3 or TRBV12-4 combines with J gene TRBJ1-4; D might be TRBD1 (5 bases). V lost 8 bases and J 8 bases, leaving 24 bases between the germline ends. This CDR3 is built from 16 residues. The DNA for the CDR3 is TGTGCCAGCCGAGGATCTCCGGGGCCGTGGGGGGAAAAACTGTTTTTT. Protein: CASRGSPGPWGEKLFF.

This rearrangement joins TRBV7-2 to TRBJ1-4; possible D gene TRBD1, 5 bases. The CDR3 length is 13 residues. Germline V gene sequence: CDR1 SGHTA, CDR2 FQGNSA. V lost 8 bases and J lost 8, with 15 bases in between. The CDR3 protein is CASAGSHREKLFF. CDR3 sequence (DNA): TGTGCCAGCGCGGGCAGCCACAGGGAAAAACTGTTTTTT.

The gene calls are TRBV6-5 and TRBJ2-7; D is tentatively TRBD1 or TRBD2 (5 bases each). The end of the DNA fits TRBJ2-1 better, so the J call may be wrong. The CDR3 is 15 residues long. Germline V lookup: CDR1 MNHEY, CDR2 SVGAGI. This CDR3 reads CASSPPYGGYDEQFF. The DNA of the CDR3 is TGTGCCAGCAGTCCTCCCTATGGGGGTTACGATGAGCAGTTCTTC.

V and J are TRBV28 and TRBJ2-5, with TRBD2 identical over 7 bases. The J call may not be correct, given that the DNA end is closer to TRBJ2-1. The V gene's germline CDR1 is MDHEN and CDR2 SYDVKM. CDR3 size: 15 residues. This CDR3 is CASKRGSGGLNEQFF. Written as DNA, the CDR3 is TGTGCCAGCAAAAGAGGGTCGGGAGGCTTAAATGAGCAGTTCTTC.

In its sample, this clonotype was seen a few times. V gene TRBV5-6 combines with J gene TRBJ1-4; D uncertain. Germline values: CDR1 SGHDT, CDR2 YYEEEE. CDR3 length: 14 residues. V was shortened by 0 bases and J by 7 bases, with 10 bases between the two germline ends. CDR3 protein: CASSLDPVGEKLFF. CDR3 bases: TGTGCCAGCAGCTTGGACCCGGTGGGTGAAAAACTGTTTTTT.

The gene calls are TRBV28 and TRBJ1-2, with D hard to call. The germline V gene has CDR1 MDHEN and CDR2 SYDVKM. This CDR3 contains 13 residues. The V end was cut by 6 bases, the J end by 4 bases, with 12 bases between. The DNA of the CDR3 is TGTGCCAGCAGACCCGACCTATTCTATGGCTACACCTTC. Encoded protein: CASRPDLFYGYTF.

For this clonotype: The junction shows a germline mismatch at one end, possibly a read error. This sequence joins TRBV5-5 and TRBJ2-1, with D hard to call. The CDR3 length is 17 residues. Germline V gene data show CDR1 as SGHKS and CDR2 as YYEKEE (reference sequence). Here the CDR3 reads CASSLGQPWSSYNEQLF. In DNA form, the CDR3 reads TGTGCCAGCAGCTTGGGCCAGCCCTGGAGCTCCTACAATGAGCAGCTCTTC.

The rearrangement uses TRBV6-2 or TRBV6-3 and TRBJ2-7; D is unresolved. Trimming removed 5 bases from V and 7 bases from J, with 9 bases in between. From germline, CDR1 is MNHEY and CDR2 SVGEGT. CDR3 length: 11 residues. The CDR3 DNA reads as TGTGCCAGCAGTCGCCGACATGAGCAGTACTTC. It encodes CASSRRHEQYF.

This clonotype was detected a few times. The CDR3 region is CASSFGQVLYEQYF. The CDR3 nucleotides are TGTGCCAGCAGCTTTGGACAGGTTCTCTACGAGCAGTACTTC. The J gene is TRBJ2-7, the V gene TRBV11-2; 7 bases fit TRBD1. The J segment lost 3 bases and the V segment lost 3 bases, leaving 5 bases of the junction unmatched. Germline loops: CDR1 SGHAT, CDR2 FQNNGV. CDR3 length: 14 residues.

This clonotype has only a few counts. This sequence joins TRBV28 and TRBJ2-3, with 9 bases identical to TRBD1. Germline V CDR1 and CDR2: MDHEN, SYDVKM. Losses at the gene ends were 8 bases for V and 1 base for J; bases not matched to a gene: 7. The CDR3 length is 15 residues. DNA for the CDR3: TGTGCCAGCTCGGACAGGGGTTCGGGCACAGATACGCAGTATTTT. Translated: CASSDRGSGTDTQYF.

There are a few counts of this clonotype. CDR3 in amino acids: CSVGEGRAFF. In DNA, the CDR3 is TGCAGCGTGGGGGAGGGAAGAGCTTTCTTT. This chain connects TRBV29-1 to TRBJ1-1, with a weak D call TRBD1 (5 bases). This CDR3 contains 10 residues. The V gene lost 6 bases and the J gene lost 10 bases, with 12 bases spanning the gap. Germline V lookup: CDR1 SQVTM, CDR2 ANQGSEA.

V usage is TRBV28 and J usage is TRBJ2-5, with D unclear. This CDR3 has 15 residues. The germline V and J ends were trimmed by 2 bases and 2 bases, with 12 bases remaining between them. Per the germline V gene, CDR1 is MDHEN and CDR2 is SYDVKM. The DNA of the CDR3 is TGTGCCAGCAGTTTAACTGGGCAGAGGCAAGAGACCCAGTACTTC. Protein sequence: CASSLTGQRQETQYF.

The V call is TRBV7-9, the J call TRBJ2-1; 7 bases agree with TRBD2. CDR3 length equals 19 residues. Per the germline V gene, CDR1 is SEHNR and CDR2 is FQNEAQ (reference sequence). V dropped 5 bases and J dropped 0; count of bases not matched to a gene: 16. CDR3 bases: TGTGCCAGCAGCGCGTGGGGGAGGGTGGTTGGGAGCTCCTACAATGAGCAGTTCTTC. Residues: CASSAWGRVVGSSYNEQFF.

The V and J genes are TRBV15 and TRBJ1-3; a weak D match, TRBD1 (5 bases). Germline V CDR1 and CDR2: LNHNV, YYDKDF (reference sequence). The V gene lost 0 bases and the J gene lost 2 bases, with 8 bases spanning the gap. The CDR3 has 15 residues. The CDR3 sequence is CATSRDPGAGNTIYF. In DNA, the CDR3 is TGTGCCACCAGCAGAGATCCGGGGGCTGGAAACACCATATATTTT.

This clonotype was seen a handful of times. This chain joins TRBV5-1 and TRBJ2-5; D is ambiguous. V lost 0 bases and J 5 bases, leaving 11 bases between the germline ends. The CDR3 is 14 residues long. CDR1 and CDR2 (germline): SGHRS, YFSETQ. CDR3 in amino acids: CASSLGPSTETQYF. The DNA for the CDR3 is TGCGCCAGCAGCTTGGGCCCTAGTACGGAGACCCAGTACTTC.

This clonotype was seen only a few times. The chain links TRBV29-1 to TRBJ2-5, with D perhaps matching TRBD2 (6 bases). The DNA end is more similar to TRBJ2-1, so the J call may be wrong. CDR1 SQVTM and CDR2 ANQGSEA come from the germline V gene. There are 17 residues in the CDR3. The DNA of the CDR3 is TGCAGCGTTGGGCCCTTGGAGGCGGGACCTCCCCACAATGAGCAGTTCTTC. Translation gives CSVGPLEAGPPHNEQFF.

This clonotype was counted between two and nine times. This chain joins TRBV7-2 and TRBJ1-5; D is perhaps TRBD1 (6 bases). Germline CDR1 and CDR2: SGHTA and FQGNSA. The CDR3 has 15 amino acids. The germline V and J ends were trimmed by 1 base and 9 bases, with 16 bases remaining between them. CDR3 sequence (DNA): TGTGCCAGCAGCTTAGAGAAAAGGGGGGACCCGCCCCAGCATTTT. This codes for CASSLEKRGDPPQHF.

V usage is TRBV29-1 and J usage is TRBJ2-5; D possibly corresponds to TRBD1 (6 bases). Germline CDR1 SQVTM, CDR2 ANQGSEA. V was clipped by 2 bases and J by 3 bases, with 19 bases between them. There are 16 residues in the CDR3. CDR3 coding DNA: TGCAGCGTTGAATCCTACAGGGTGGAGAAGGAAGAGACCCAGTACTTC. It yields the protein CSVESYRVEKEETQYF.

The chain has TRBV2 and TRBJ2-2; the match to TRBD1 covers 7 bases. The V gene's germline CDR1 is SNHLY and CDR2 FYNNEI. V trimming: 4 bases; J trimming: 5 bases; junction bases outside the gene matches: 4. This CDR3 has 14 amino acids. The CDR3 region is CASSGDSLTGELFF. The CDR3 DNA sequence: TGTGCCAGCAGTGGGGACAGTCTAACCGGGGAGCTGTTTTTT.

The chain links TRBV12-3 or TRBV12-4 to TRBJ2-5, with TRBD2 matching 14 bases. CDR3 size: 17 residues. Trimming took 6 bases from V and 2 from J; bases not matched to a gene: 8. This CDR3 is CASSRRLAGGFQETQYF. CDR3 nucleotides: TGTGCCAGCAGCCGAAGACTAGCGGGAGGGTTTCAAGAGACCCAGTACTTC.

The J gene is TRBJ2-5, the V gene TRBV29-1; TRBD1 matches 7 bases. The end of the DNA is better explained by TRBJ2-7, so the J call may be wrong. The germline gives CDR1 SQVTM, CDR2 ANQGSEA. The CDR3 spans 14 residues. The CDR3 protein is CSVLWGTASYEQYF. CDR3 in DNA: TGCAGCGTTCTATGGGGGACAGCTTCCTACGAGCAGTACTTC.

This clonotype was seen only a few times. The rearrangement links TRBV19 to TRBJ2-1, with a weak D call TRBD2 (5 bases). CDR3 length: 15 amino acids. The V end was cut by 5 bases, the J end by 2 bases, with 13 bases between. In germline, CDR1 is LNHDA, CDR2 SQIVND (reference sequence). This chain's CDR3 is CASSVAGIPYNEQFF. DNA of the CDR3: TGTGCCAGTAGTGTCGCCGGGATACCCTACAATGAGCAGTTCTTC. The variable domain in full, with the rest retrieved from reference TRBV19 and TRBJ2-1, is DGGITQSPKYLFRKEGQNVTLSCEQNLNHDAMYWYRQDPGQGLRLIYYSQIVNDFQKGDIAEGYSVSREKKESFPLTVTSAQKNPTAFYLCASSVAGIPYNEQFFGPGTRLTVL.

This clonotype has just a few counts. The rearrangement links TRBV7-8 to TRBJ2-1; either TRBD1 or TRBD2 may supply D (5 bases each). V was trimmed by 5 bases and J by 5 bases, leaving 10 bases between them. The V gene's germline CDR1 is SGHVS and CDR2 FQNEAQ. There are 13 residues in the CDR3. For the CDR3, the DNA is TGTGCCAGCAGCGGGGACGCGGACAATGAGCAGTTCTTC. Translated, it gives CASSGDADNEQFF.

This clonotype has just a few counts. This chain connects TRBV27 to TRBJ2-2; 10 bases fit TRBD2. Germline V gives CDR1 MNHEY, CDR2 SMNVEV (reference sequence). V trimming: 3 bases; J trimming: 7 bases; junction bases outside the gene matches: 11. CDR3 length equals 17 residues. CDR3 sequence: CASSFLSGRAAGGELFF. The CDR3 DNA follows: TGTGCCAGCAGTTTTTTAAGCGGGAGGGCCGCGGGCGGGGAGCTGTTTTTT.

A note on this clonotype: At one boundary the junction diverges from the germline segment, which might be a read error. V is TRBV2 and J is TRBJ2-5; TRBD1 agrees at 10 bases. Looked up from germline, CDR1 is SNHLY and CDR2 is FYNNEI. This CDR3 is 10 amino acids long. For the CDR3, the DNA is TGTGCCAGCGGTGACAGGGGGCTGTTCTTC. Encoded protein: CASGDRGLFF.

This clonotype was seen more than once but under ten times. The J gene is TRBJ1-5, the V gene TRBV7-3; D is possibly TRBD1 (5 bases). CDR3 length: 15 residues. The V end was cut by 0 bases, the J end by 7 bases, with 13 bases between. Germline-derived CDR1 and CDR2 are SGHTA and FQGTGA. The chain's CDR3 is CASSLTGDGQQPQHF. The CDR3 nucleotides read TGTGCCAGCAGCTTAACAGGGGACGGCCAGCAGCCCCAGCATTTT.

This clonotype has more than one count but fewer than ten. The gene calls are TRBV12-3 or TRBV12-4 and TRBJ1-4, with D hard to call. Trimming removed 3 bases at V and 7 bases at J, with 12 bases between. The CDR3 spans 14 residues. The CDR3 coding sequence is TGTGCCAGCAGTTTGACCCGGGAGGGTGAAAAACTGTTTTTT. It is translated as CASSLTREGEKLFF.

The chain recombines TRBV9 with TRBJ2-7; the D call may be TRBD1 or TRBD2 (6 bases each). The J call may be mistaken, given a closer DNA end match to TRBJ2-1. The germline V gene encodes CDR1 SGDLS and CDR2 YYNGEE. This CDR3 has 15 residues. In DNA, the CDR3 is TGTGCCAGCAGCGTAGTTGCGGGACACTACAATGAGCAGTTCTTC. Amino acids: CASSVVAGHYNEQFF.

This clonotype has only a few counts. The V call is TRBV5-1, the J call TRBJ2-7, with unresolved D. The CDR3 contains 13 residues. In germline, CDR1 is SGHRS, CDR2 YFSETQ. V lost 0 bases to trimming and J lost 1 base, with 5 bases between them. The chain's CDR3 is CASSLELSYEQYF. In nucleotides, the CDR3 is TGCGCCAGCAGCTTGGAACTTTCCTACGAGCAGTACTTC.

The gene calls are TRBV4-3 and TRBJ2-3; D gene uncertain. Germline lookup yields CDR1 LGHNA and CDR2 YSLEER. The CDR3 contains 14 residues. Trimming took off 0 bases at V and 3 bases at J, with 7 bases between the two ends. CDR3 coding DNA: TGCGCCAGCAGCCAAGACCATCCTACAGATACGCAGTATTTT. This sequence encodes CASSQDHPTDTQYF.

The J gene is TRBJ1-1, the V gene TRBV7-9; weak D call: TRBD1 (6 bases). V gave up 4 bases and J gave up 5 bases, with 11 bases separating them. The CDR3 is made up of 13 amino acids. Germline V lookup: CDR1 SEHNR, CDR2 FQNEAQ (reference sequence). The CDR3 DNA sequence: TGTGCCAGCAGCTCGCAGACAGGTACTGAAGCTTTCTTT. Translating gives CASSSQTGTEAFF.

The rearrangement uses TRBV20-1 and TRBJ2-3, with D perhaps TRBD2 (6 bases). V lost 0 bases, J lost 6 bases, and 25 bases lay in between. The V gene's germline CDR1 is DFQATT and CDR2 SNEGSKA (reference sequence). CDR3 length equals 18 residues. The CDR3, as DNA: TGCAGTGCTAGAGATTTTACGCAAGAAAACGGGGGATCGGATACGCAGTATTTT. Encoded protein: CSARDFTQENGGSDTQYF.